Listed below are T cell receptor beta chains from one sample, sequenced in a study of OX40 agonist ivuxolimab in advanced cancers. Using immunoSEQ multiplex PCR, the repertoire was profiled, and TCRdb retains in-frame clones only, with some absent. There are fewer than 85,000 clones in the sample; about 80% occur only once, and approximately 4.8% lies in the top ten. Sequenced here: CD4+ or CD8+ T cells sorted from blood, sampled in a trial of the OX40 agonist ivuxolimab. Source of these receptors: an adult with an advanced solid tumor such as melanoma, head and neck, liver or kidney cancer. CDR3s include the opening cysteine and the closing phenylalanine or tryptophan. The D gene is left open where the match is weak. Size is omitted from some rows. Given values are once, few, many or a class for expanded clones.

TRBD2 | TRBJ2-7 | TRBV6-1 | few | CASSDGLASEQYF | TGTGCCAGCAGTGACGGACTAGCGTCCGAGCAGTACTTC
. | TRBJ2-6 | TRBV28 | . | CASTVPLGSGANVLTF | TGTGCCAGCACCGTCCCCCTGGGCTCTGGGGCCAACGTCCTGACTTTC
TRBD1 | TRBJ1-1 | TRBV25-1 | . | CASSDLRGTEAFF | TGTGCCAGCAGTGATCTCAGGGGGACTGAAGCTTTCTTT
TRBD1 | TRBJ2-3 | TRBV29-1 | . | CSVGQGSADTQYF | TGCAGCGTTGGACAGGGGTCGGCAGATACGCAGTATTTT
. | TRBJ2-5 | TRBV2 | . | CAALGQGQETQYF | TGTGCCGCCCTAGGACAAGGCCAAGAGACCCAGTACTTC
. | TRBJ2-3 | TRBV7-7 | . | CASSLGMDSSTDTQYF | TGTGCTAGCAGCTTAGGAATGGACAGCTCAACAGATACGCAGTATTTT
. | TRBJ1-3 | TRBV7-2 | . | CASSLRQLGNTIYF | TGTGCCAGCAGCTTAAGACAGTTGGGAAACACCATATATTTT
. | TRBJ1-2 | TRBV6-1 | . | CASSGSIAGLYGYTF | TGTGCCAGCAGTGGATCGATCGCAGGGCTCTATGGCTACACCTTC
TRBD1 | TRBJ2-2 | TRBV7-3 | . | CASSITGADTGELFF | TGTGCCAGCAGCATTACAGGGGCGGACACCGGGGAGCTGTTTTTT
TRBD1 | TRBJ1-2 | TRBV19 | . | CASGKRQGASYGYTF | TGTGCCAGTGGAAAGAGACAGGGCGCTTCCTATGGCTACACCTTC
TRBD1 | TRBJ2-2 | TRBV6-4 | . | CASSDGTGQLFF | TGTGCCAGCAGCGATGGGACAGGGCAGTTGTTTTTT
TRBD1 | TRBJ1-1 | TRBV18 | . | CASSPTRPTGTAEAFF | TGTGCCAGCTCTCCAACCAGGCCGACCGGGACAGCCGAAGCTTTCTTT
. | TRBJ2-6 | TRBV19 | . | CASSIDPLGAGDSGANVLTF | TGTGCCAGTAGTATTGATCCCCTCGGGGCAGGGGACTCTGGGGCCAACGTCCTGACTTTC
TRBD1 | TRBJ2-4 | TRBV30 | . | CAWSCSPRRGNPGRAKNIQYF | TGTGCCTGGAGTTGTAGTCCGCGCAGGGGGAATCCCGGTCGGGCCAAAAACATTCAGTACTTC
TRBD1 | TRBJ2-2 | TRBV5-1 | . | CASSPATGANTGELFF | TGCGCCAGCAGCCCGGCGACAGGGGCAAACACCGGGGAGCTGTTTTTT